Sequencing of this TCR beta chain was carried out in a study of cytomegalovirus exposure and HLA in healthy donors. General study results and limits: A list of approximately 160 TCR beta chains associated with cytomegalovirus was given.

CDR1 is SGHTS and CDR2 is YDEGEE in the germline V gene. The CDR3 extends over 14 amino acids. Trimming cost V 0 bases and J 2 bases, with 9 bases left between them. Clones were sequenced by immunoSEQ multiplex PCR, and TCRdb holds only the in-frame ones, with some missing. In the table there are about 220,000 clones, approximately 87% of which are singletons. As regards this clone: The antigen is unknown.

Sequencing used PBMCs. The V and J genes are TRBV5-8 and TRBJ2-7; D is uncertain. This TCR was sampled from a man aged 18 to 35 in good health and CMV-seronegative. The CDR3 reads CASSLGGATYEQYF. CDR3 coding DNA: TGTGCCAGCAGCTTGGGTGGAGCTACCTACGAGCAGTACTTC. The variable domain in full, completed from reference TRBV5-8 and TRBJ2-7, reads EAGVTQSPTHLIKTRGQQATLRCSPISGHTSVYWYQQALGLGLQFLLWYDEGEERNRGNFPPRFSGRQFPNYSSELNVNALELEDSALYLCASSLGGATYEQYFGPGTRLTVT.